This T cell receptor (beta chain) was observed in a study of CD8+CD57+ T cells in acquired aplastic anemia. In the study overall: Healthy donor CD4+ samples were sequenced to a depth that averaged roughly 10 million reads.

In its sample, this clonotype was seen once. This may be a read error: a much more frequent sequence differs by one nucleotide. Profiling that covered TCR beta VDJ and CDR3 relied on genomic DNA as its template. TCRdb reprocessed the reads with MiXCR, giving one entry per CDR3 protein. The table lists about 180,000 distinct CDR3 sequences, roughly half of them singletons. Trimming left V 7 bases short and J 8 bases short, with 8 bases between. CDR1 is MDHEN, CDR2 SYDVKM, per germline. CDR3 length: 10 residues. The source is a human donor in good health. V is TRBV28 and J is TRBJ1-2; no clear D gene. The sample taken for sequencing was sorted CD4+, CD8+, or CD8+CD57+ T cells (not recorded which) from PBMCs. CDR3 DNA sequence: TGTGCCAGCAAGAGCGGGGGCTACACCTTC. This sequence encodes CASKSGGYTF.